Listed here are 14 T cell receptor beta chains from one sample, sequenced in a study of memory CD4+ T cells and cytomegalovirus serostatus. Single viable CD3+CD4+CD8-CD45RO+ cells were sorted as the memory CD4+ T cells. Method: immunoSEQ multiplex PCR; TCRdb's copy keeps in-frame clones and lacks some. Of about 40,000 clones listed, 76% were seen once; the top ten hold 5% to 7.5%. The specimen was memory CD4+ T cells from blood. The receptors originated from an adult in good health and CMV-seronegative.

The CDR3 DNA reads TGTGCCAGCAGAAGGGGCGGAGAGACCCAGTACTTC. It codes for CASRRGGETQYF. The chain joins TRBV5-6 to TRBJ2-5; the D gene is possibly TRBD1 (5 bases). This CDR3 has 12 amino acids. Germline CDR1 SGHDT, CDR2 YYEEEE. V dropped 5 bases and J dropped 4 bases, with 9 bases sitting between them.

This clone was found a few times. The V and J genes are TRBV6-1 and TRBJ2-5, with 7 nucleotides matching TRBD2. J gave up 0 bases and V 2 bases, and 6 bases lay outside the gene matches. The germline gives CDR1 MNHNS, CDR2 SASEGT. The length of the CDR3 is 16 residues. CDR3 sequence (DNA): TGTGCCAGCAGTGAATTTCCTAGCGGAAACCAAGAGACCCAGTACTTC. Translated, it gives CASSEFPSGNQETQYF.

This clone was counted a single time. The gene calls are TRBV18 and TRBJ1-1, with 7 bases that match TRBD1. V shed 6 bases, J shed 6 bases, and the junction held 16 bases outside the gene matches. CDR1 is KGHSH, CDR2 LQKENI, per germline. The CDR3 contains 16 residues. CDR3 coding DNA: TGTGCCAGCTCCTCCCGGGGGACAGTAATTGGCCCTGAAGCTTTCTTT. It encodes CASSSRGTVIGPEAFF.

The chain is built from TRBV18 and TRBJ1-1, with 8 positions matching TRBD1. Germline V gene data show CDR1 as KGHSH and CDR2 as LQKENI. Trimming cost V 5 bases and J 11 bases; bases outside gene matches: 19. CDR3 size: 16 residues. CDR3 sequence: CASSIGTGVFNARAFF. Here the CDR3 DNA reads TGTGCCAGCTCAATAGGGACAGGCGTGTTCAATGCGAGGGCTTTCTTT.

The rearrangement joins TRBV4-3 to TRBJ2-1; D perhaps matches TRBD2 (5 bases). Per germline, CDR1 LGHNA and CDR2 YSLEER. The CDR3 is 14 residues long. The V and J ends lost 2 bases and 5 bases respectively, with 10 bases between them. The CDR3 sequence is CASSQREPHNEQFF. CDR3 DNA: TGCGCCAGCAGCCAACGGGAACCTCACAATGAGCAGTTCTTC.

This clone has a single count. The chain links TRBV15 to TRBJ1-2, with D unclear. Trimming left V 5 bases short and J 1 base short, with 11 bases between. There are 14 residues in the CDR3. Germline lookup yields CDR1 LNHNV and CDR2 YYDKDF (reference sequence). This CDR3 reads CATSGLRGNYGYTF. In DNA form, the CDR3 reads TGTGCCACCAGCGGACTACGCGGTAACTATGGCTACACCTTC.

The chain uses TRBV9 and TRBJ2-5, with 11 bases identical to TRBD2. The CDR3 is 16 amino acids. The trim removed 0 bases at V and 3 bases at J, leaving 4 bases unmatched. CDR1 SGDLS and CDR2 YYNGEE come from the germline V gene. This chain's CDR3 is CASSVEQTSGKETQYF. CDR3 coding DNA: TGTGCCAGCAGCGTAGAGCAGACTAGCGGGAAAGAGACCCAGTACTTC.

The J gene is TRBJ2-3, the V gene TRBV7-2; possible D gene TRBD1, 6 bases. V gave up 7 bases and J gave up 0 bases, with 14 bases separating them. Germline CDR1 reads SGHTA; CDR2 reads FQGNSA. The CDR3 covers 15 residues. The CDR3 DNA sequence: TGTGCCAGCACCTCAGACAGGCAAAGCACAGATACGCAGTATTTT. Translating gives CASTSDRQSTDTQYF.

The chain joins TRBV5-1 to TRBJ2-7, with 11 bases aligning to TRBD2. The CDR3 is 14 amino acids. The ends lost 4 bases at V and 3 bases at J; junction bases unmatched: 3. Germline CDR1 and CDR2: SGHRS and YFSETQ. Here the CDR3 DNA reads TGCGCCAGCAGCGCTGGGACTAGCGGCTACGAGCAGTACTTC. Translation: CASSAGTSGYEQYF.

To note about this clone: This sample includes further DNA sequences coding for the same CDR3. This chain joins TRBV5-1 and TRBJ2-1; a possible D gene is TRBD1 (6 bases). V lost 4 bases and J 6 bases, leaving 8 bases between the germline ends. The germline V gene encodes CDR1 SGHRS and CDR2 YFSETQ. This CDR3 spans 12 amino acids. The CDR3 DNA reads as TGCGCCAGCAGCATACAGGGCAATGAGCAGTTCTTC. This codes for CASSIQGNEQFF.

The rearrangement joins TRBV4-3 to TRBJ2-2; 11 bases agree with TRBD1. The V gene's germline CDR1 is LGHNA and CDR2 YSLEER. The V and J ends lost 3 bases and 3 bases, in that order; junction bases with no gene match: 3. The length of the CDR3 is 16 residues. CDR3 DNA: TGCGCCAGCAGCCAGCGGACAGGGGGCTACACCGGGGAGCTGTTTTTT. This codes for CASSQRTGGYTGELFF.

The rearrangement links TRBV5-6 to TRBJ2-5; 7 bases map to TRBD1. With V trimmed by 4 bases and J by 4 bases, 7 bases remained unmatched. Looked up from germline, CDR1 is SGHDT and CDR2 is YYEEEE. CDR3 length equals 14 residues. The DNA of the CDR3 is TGTGCCAGCAGCCCCGGGACAGTTGGAGAGACCCAGTACTTC. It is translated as CASSPGTVGETQYF.

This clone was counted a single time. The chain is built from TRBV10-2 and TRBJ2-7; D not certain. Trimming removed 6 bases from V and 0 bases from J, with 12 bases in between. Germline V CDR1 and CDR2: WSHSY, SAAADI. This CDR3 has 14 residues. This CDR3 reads CASSGRPNSYEQYF. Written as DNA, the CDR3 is TGCGCCAGCAGCGGCAGGCCTAACTCCTACGAGCAGTACTTC.

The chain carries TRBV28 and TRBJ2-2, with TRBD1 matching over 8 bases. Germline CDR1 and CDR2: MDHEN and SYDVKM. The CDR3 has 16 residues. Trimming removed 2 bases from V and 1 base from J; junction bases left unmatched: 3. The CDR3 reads CASSLLGQENTGELFF. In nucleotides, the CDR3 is TGTGCCAGCAGTTTACTGGGACAGGAGAACACCGGGGAGCTGTTTTTT.